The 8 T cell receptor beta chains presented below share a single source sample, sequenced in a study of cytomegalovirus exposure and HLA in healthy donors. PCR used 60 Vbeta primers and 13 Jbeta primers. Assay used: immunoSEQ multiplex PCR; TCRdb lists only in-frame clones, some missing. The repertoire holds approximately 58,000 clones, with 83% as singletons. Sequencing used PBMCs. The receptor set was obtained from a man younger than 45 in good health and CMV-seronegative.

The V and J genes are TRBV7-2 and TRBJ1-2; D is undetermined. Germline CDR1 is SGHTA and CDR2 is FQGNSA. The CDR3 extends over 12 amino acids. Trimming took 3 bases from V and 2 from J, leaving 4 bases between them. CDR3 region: CASSFLNYGYTF. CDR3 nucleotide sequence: TGTGCCAGCAGCTTCCTCAACTATGGCTACACCTTC.

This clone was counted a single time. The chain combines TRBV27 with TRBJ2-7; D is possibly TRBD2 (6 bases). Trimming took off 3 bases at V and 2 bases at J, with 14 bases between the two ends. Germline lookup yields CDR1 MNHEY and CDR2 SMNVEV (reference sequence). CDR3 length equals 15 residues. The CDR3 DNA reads TGTGCCAGCAGTTTGGAGGGCAGGTCAACCTACGAGCAGTACTTC. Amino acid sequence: CASSLEGRSTYEQYF.

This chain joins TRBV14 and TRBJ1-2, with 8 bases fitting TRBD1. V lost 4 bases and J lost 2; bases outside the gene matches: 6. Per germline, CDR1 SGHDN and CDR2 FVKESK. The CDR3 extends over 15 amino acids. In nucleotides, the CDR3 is TGTGCCAGCAGCCGAACGGACAGGGCCAACTATGGCTACACCTTC. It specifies CASSRTDRANYGYTF.

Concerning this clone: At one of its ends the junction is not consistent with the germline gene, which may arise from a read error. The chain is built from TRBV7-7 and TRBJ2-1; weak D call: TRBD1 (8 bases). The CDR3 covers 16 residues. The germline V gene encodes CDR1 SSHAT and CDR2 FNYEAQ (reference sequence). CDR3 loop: CASSNGGTGSYNEQFF. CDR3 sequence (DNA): TGTGCTAGCAGCAACGGGGGGACAGGTTCCTACAATGAGCAGTTCTTC.

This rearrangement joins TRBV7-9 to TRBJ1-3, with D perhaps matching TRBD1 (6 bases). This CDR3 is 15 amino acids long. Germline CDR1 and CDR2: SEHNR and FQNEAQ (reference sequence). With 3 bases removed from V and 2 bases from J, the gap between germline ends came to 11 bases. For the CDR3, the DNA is TGTGCCAGCAGCTTGCAGAGGGGGACTGGAAACACCATATATTTT. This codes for CASSLQRGTGNTIYF. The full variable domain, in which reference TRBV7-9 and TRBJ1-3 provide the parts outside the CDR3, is DTGVSQNPRHKITKRGQNVTFRCDPISEHNRLYWYRQTLGQGPEFLTYFQNEAQLEKSRLLSDRFSAERPKGSFSTLEIQRTEQGDSAMYLCASSLQRGTGNTIYFGEGSWLTVV.

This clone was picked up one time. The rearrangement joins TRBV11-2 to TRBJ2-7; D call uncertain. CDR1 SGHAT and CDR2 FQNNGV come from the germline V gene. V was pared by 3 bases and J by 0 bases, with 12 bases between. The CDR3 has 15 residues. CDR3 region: CASSFRDISSYEQYF. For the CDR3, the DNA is TGTGCCAGCAGCTTTCGTGACATTAGCTCCTACGAGCAGTACTTC.

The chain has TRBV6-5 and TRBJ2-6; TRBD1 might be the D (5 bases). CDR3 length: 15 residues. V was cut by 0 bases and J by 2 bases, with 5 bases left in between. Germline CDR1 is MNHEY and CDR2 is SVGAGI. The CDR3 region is CASSYSRAGANVLTF. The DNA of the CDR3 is TGTGCCAGCAGTTACTCCAGGGCTGGGGCCAACGTCCTGACTTTC.

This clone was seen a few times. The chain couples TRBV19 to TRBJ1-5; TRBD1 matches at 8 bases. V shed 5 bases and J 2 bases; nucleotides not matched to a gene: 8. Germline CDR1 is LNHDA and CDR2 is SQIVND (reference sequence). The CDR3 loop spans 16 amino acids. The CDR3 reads CASSARTGPGNQPQHF. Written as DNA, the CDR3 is TGTGCCAGTAGTGCCCGGACAGGGCCAGGCAATCAGCCCCAGCATTTT.